These 31 T cell receptor beta chains originate from one sample sequenced in a study of T cell repertoires in cytomegalovirus infection. TCRdb redid the calling of the reads with MiXCR, one entry per CDR3 protein. The profile covers roughly 720,000 distinct CDR3 sequences, with less than 40% appearing a single time and 2.8% taken by the ten largest. The sequencing input was PBMCs. Receptors were obtained from a human donor in good health (CMV status not recorded). Some clones in this sample may be carry-over from other donors' samples.

The V and J genes are TRBV27 and TRBJ2-1; tentatively, D is TRBD1 or TRBD2 (5 bases each). The CDR3 has 14 residues. The V gene's germline CDR1 is MNHEY and CDR2 SMNVEV (reference sequence). V lost 8 bases and J lost 4, with 15 bases in between. The CDR3 reads CASLEKWGYNEQFF. CDR3 sequence (DNA): TGTGCCAGCCTAGAAAAGTGGGGGTACAATGAGCAGTTCTTC.

This sequence joins TRBV20-1 and TRBJ1-1, with 7 bases that match TRBD1. Germline CDR1 reads DFQATT; CDR2 reads SNEGSKA (reference sequence). This CDR3 is 15 amino acids long. V was clipped by 0 bases and J by 3 bases; unmatched bases: 7. The CDR3 loop is CSARELQGMYTEAFF. As DNA, the CDR3 is TGCAGTGCTAGAGAGTTACAGGGGATGTACACTGAAGCTTTCTTT.

In its sample, this clonotype was seen a few times. The chain combines TRBV7-6 with TRBJ2-3; D not certain. Per germline, CDR1 SGHVS and CDR2 FNYEAQ. The CDR3 is made up of 14 amino acids. V dropped 6 bases and J dropped 1 base, with 11 bases sitting between them. CDR3 in amino acids: CASRPRAGTDTQYF. CDR3 nucleotides: TGTGCCAGCAGGCCACGCGCGGGCACAGATACGCAGTATTTT. Combining the CDR3 with reference TRBV7-6 and TRBJ2-3 gives the whole variable domain GAGVSQSPRYKVTKRGQDVALRCDPISGHVSLYWYRQALGQGPEFLTYFNYEAQQDKSGLPNDRFSAERPEGSISTLTIQRTEQRDSAMYRCASRPRAGTDTQYFGPGTRLTVL.

V is TRBV4-1 and J is TRBJ2-7; D gene uncertain. Per germline, CDR1 MGHRA and CDR2 YSYEKL. Trimming removed 0 bases from V and 4 bases from J, with 7 bases in between. This CDR3 comprises 13 residues. The chain's CDR3 is CASSQDRTYEQYF. CDR3 DNA: TGCGCCAGCAGCCAAGATCGGACGTACGAGCAGTACTTC.

A few counts support this clonotype. V usage is TRBV19 and J usage is TRBJ1-2; 8 bases map to TRBD1. Germline V gene sequence: CDR1 LNHDA, CDR2 SQIVND (reference sequence). J was trimmed by 4 bases and V by 3 bases; bases with no gene match: 4. CDR3 size: 14 residues. The CDR3 nucleotides are TGTGCCAGTAGTATCTCCGGACAGGGCTATGGCTACACCTTC. This codes for CASSISGQGYGYTF. The whole variable domain, filled in from reference TRBV19 and TRBJ1-2, reads DGGITQSPKYLFRKEGQNVTLSCEQNLNHDAMYWYRQDPGQGLRLIYYSQIVNDFQKGDIAEGYSVSREKKESFPLTVTSAQKNPTAFYLCASSISGQGYGYTFGSGTRLTVV.

On this clonotype itself: The missing conserved phenylalanine or tryptophan at the end of this CDR3 makes a read error likely. Because the CDR3's place on the DNA is in doubt, the DNA is left out and the CDR3 is given as listed by TCRdb. V gene TRBV5-3 combines with J gene TRBJ2-1; the DNA was not used to check the table's D call, TRBD1. TRBV5-3 is an ORF for which the function is uncertain. The CDR3 has 13 residues if both end residues are counted. The CDR3 loop reads CASSGGGADEQLL.

CDR3 residues: CASAAWETQYF. CDR3 bases: TGTGCCAGCGCCGCGTGGGAGACCCAGTACTTC. The J gene is TRBJ2-5, the V gene TRBV28, with D hard to call. Germline V gene lookup returns CDR1 MDHEN and CDR2 SYDVKM. The CDR3 totals 11 residues. V shed 8 bases and J shed 5 bases, with 9 bases lying between them.

V is TRBV5-4 and J is TRBJ1-2; D might be TRBD1 (5 bases). Germline lookup yields CDR1 SGHNT and CDR2 YYREEE (reference sequence). Trimming removed 5 bases from V and 5 bases from J, with 16 bases in between. The CDR3 extends over 14 amino acids. CDR3 in amino acids: CASSPPPGPYGYTF. Here the CDR3 DNA reads TGTGCCAGCAGTCCTCCTCCGGGGCCTTATGGCTACACCTTC.

This clonotype showed up just a few times. The chain joins TRBV7-6 to TRBJ1-4, with D possibly TRBD1 on 6 matching bases. The CDR3 loop spans 13 amino acids. The germline V gene has CDR1 SGHVS and CDR2 FNYEAQ. Between the trimmed V and J ends, which lost 7 bases and 8 bases, there was a span of 14 bases. DNA for the CDR3: TGTGCCAGCAAGAAGCAGGGGATGGAAAAACTGTTTTTT. Translating gives CASKKQGMEKLFF.

The chain is built from TRBV7-6 and TRBJ2-1, with 13 bases lining up with TRBD2. Near its end, the DNA agrees better with TRBJ2-7, so the J call may be wrong. In germline, CDR1 is SGHVS, CDR2 FNYEAQ. CDR3 length equals 16 residues. CDR3 loop: CASSILAGGFLHEQYF. CDR3 sequence (DNA): TGTGCCAGCAGCATACTAGCGGGGGGGTTTTTGCATGAGCAGTACTTC.

The chain employs TRBV29-1 and TRBJ2-1; TRBD2 matches at 14 bases. Germline CDR1 is SQVTM and CDR2 is ANQGSEA. This CDR3 spans 17 amino acids. The J segment lost 6 bases and the V segment lost 6 bases, leaving 13 bases of the junction unmatched. CDR3 coding DNA: TGCAGCGTCCTAGGGACTAGCGGGAGCCAGGGTTTCAATGAGCAGTTCTTC. Its translation: CSVLGTSGSQGFNEQFF.

This chain joins TRBV19 and TRBJ2-5; tentative D call: TRBD1 (6 bases). The CDR3 has 16 residues. Between the trimmed V and J ends, which lost 3 bases and 1 base, there was a span of 15 bases. From germline, CDR1 is LNHDA and CDR2 SQIVND (reference sequence). This CDR3 reads CASSIPATGRQETQYF. In DNA, the CDR3 is TGTGCCAGTAGTATCCCCGCTACAGGGCGCCAAGAGACCCAGTACTTC. Supplemented by reference TRBV19 and TRBJ2-5, the full variable domain reads DGGITQSPKYLFRKEGQNVTLSCEQNLNHDAMYWYRQDPGQGLRLIYYSQIVNDFQKGDIAEGYSVSREKKESFPLTVTSAQKNPTAFYLCASSIPATGRQETQYFGPGTRLLVL.

The rearrangement joins TRBV11-3 to TRBJ2-5; D not certain. The CDR3 totals 17 residues. The ends were cut back, 0 bases at V and 3 bases at J, with 17 bases in the middle. Germline loops: CDR1 SGHNT, CDR2 YENEEA. The CDR3 DNA reads as TGTGCCAGCAGCTTAGATCTCCGAGGACGGAAAGAAGAGACCCAGTACTTC. Protein: CASSLDLRGRKEETQYF.

This clonotype was counted between two and nine times. The chain combines TRBV19 with TRBJ2-1, with D possibly being TRBD1 or TRBD2 (6 bases each). The germline V gene encodes CDR1 LNHDA and CDR2 SQIVND (reference sequence). The V end lost 6 bases, the J end lost 8 bases, and 23 bases lay between the germline ends. The CDR3 length is 16 residues. The CDR3 loop is CASSSRGQSAGDEQFF. The CDR3 region has the DNA TGTGCCAGTAGCTCCCGGGGGCAGTCGGCGGGCGATGAGCAGTTCTTC. The full variable domain, its missing parts supplied by reference TRBV19 and TRBJ2-1, is DGGITQSPKYLFRKEGQNVTLSCEQNLNHDAMYWYRQDPGQGLRLIYYSQIVNDFQKGDIAEGYSVSREKKESFPLTVTSAQKNPTAFYLCASSSRGQSAGDEQFFGPGTRLTVL.

The rearrangement joins TRBV6-5 to TRBJ2-7, with 13 bases aligning to TRBD2. CDR3 length equals 14 residues. Trimming cost V 6 bases and J 6 bases; bases outside gene matches: 5. Germline V lookup: CDR1 MNHEY, CDR2 SVGAGI. In DNA form, the CDR3 reads TGTGCCAGCAGCGTACTAGCGGGGGGGCTCGAGCAGTACTTC. Encoded protein: CASSVLAGGLEQYF.

This rearrangement joins TRBV5-4 to TRBJ2-1, with 7 bases matching TRBD2. V lost 7 bases and J lost 8; bases outside the gene matches: 9. Per germline, CDR1 SGHNT and CDR2 YYREEE (reference sequence). The CDR3 is made up of 13 amino acids. The CDR3 loop is CASGRAGVDEQFF. CDR3 nucleotide sequence: TGTGCCAGCGGAAGGGCGGGAGTGGATGAGCAGTTCTTC.

V and J are TRBV30 and TRBJ1-1; D possibly corresponds to TRBD1 (6 bases). Germline lookup yields CDR1 GTSNPN and CDR2 SVGIG (reference sequence). The CDR3 extends over 17 amino acids. V was cut by 0 bases and J by 4 bases, with 21 bases left in between. The CDR3 reads CAWSVRQVRSRSTEAFF. In DNA form, the CDR3 reads TGTGCCTGGAGTGTACGACAGGTCAGATCTAGGAGCACTGAAGCTTTCTTT.

The CDR3 loop reads CASSPWAQGAREQYF. DNA for the CDR3: TGTGCCAGCAGTCCCTGGGCACAGGGGGCGAGGGAGCAGTACTTC. The J gene is TRBJ2-7, the V gene TRBV28; 9 bases agree with TRBD1. In germline, CDR1 is MDHEN, CDR2 SYDVKM. V shed 5 bases, J shed 7 bases, and the junction held 12 bases outside the gene matches. The CDR3 covers 15 residues.

This chain connects TRBV29-1 to TRBJ1-4; no clear D gene. Looked up from germline, CDR1 is SQVTM and CDR2 is ANQGSEA. The CDR3 has 11 residues. V dropped 0 bases and J dropped 10 bases, with 6 bases sitting between them. The CDR3 spells CSVEEDGKLFF. The CDR3 region has the DNA TGCAGCGTTGAAGAGGACGGAAAACTGTTTTTT.

The V gene is TRBV4-2, the J gene TRBJ2-2; TRBD1 aligns across 7 bases. This CDR3 comprises 14 residues. Germline V gene sequence: CDR1 LGHNA, CDR2 YNFKEQ. V lost 5 bases, J lost 5 bases, and 5 bases stayed unmatched. CDR3 region: CASSKGGLTGELFF. The DNA for the CDR3 is TGTGCCAGCAGCAAAGGGGGCCTTACCGGGGAGCTGTTTTTT.

The genes are TRBV7-2 and TRBJ1-1, with TRBD1 matching over 7 bases. The germline V gene encodes CDR1 SGHTA and CDR2 FQGNSA. This CDR3 region has 17 residues. Trimming at V came to 4 bases and at J to 1 base, leaving 12 bases not matched to a gene. The CDR3 sequence: CASSSAHLGQENTEAFF. The CDR3 bases are TGTGCCAGCAGCTCCGCTCACTTAGGACAGGAGAACACTGAAGCTTTCTTT.

This clonotype was seen more than once but under ten times. V is TRBV7-6 and J is TRBJ2-7; D call uncertain. The CDR3 is 14 residues long. From germline, CDR1 is SGHVS and CDR2 FNYEAQ. V gave up 1 base and J gave up 3 bases, with 10 bases separating them. This CDR3 reads CASSLEDRVYEQYF. The CDR3, as DNA: TGTGCCAGCAGCTTAGAAGACCGAGTCTACGAGCAGTACTTC.

The chain carries TRBV30 and TRBJ1-1, with D unclear. The CDR3 loop spans 12 amino acids. V was shortened by 0 bases and J by 4 bases, with 6 bases between the two germline ends. The germline V gene has CDR1 GTSNPN and CDR2 SVGIG (reference sequence). Here the CDR3 reads CAWSVRSTEAFF. CDR3 DNA sequence: TGTGCCTGGAGTGTACGGAGCACTGAAGCTTTCTTT.

This clonotype came up a few times. The CDR3 sequence is CASRSRKRGQSQETQYF. The CDR3 DNA follows: TGTGCCAGTCGTTCCCGCAAAAGGGGACAGTCACAAGAGACCCAGTACTTC. The chain is built from TRBV19 and TRBJ2-5; 7 positions agree with TRBD1. CDR3 length: 17 residues. Germline V gene lookup returns CDR1 LNHDA and CDR2 SQIVND (reference sequence). Trimming at V came to 8 bases and at J to 2 bases, leaving 17 bases not matched to a gene.

The chain has TRBV5-5 and TRBJ2-3, with D possibly being TRBD1 (5 bases). The length of the CDR3 is 15 residues. Germline lookup yields CDR1 SGHKS and CDR2 YYEKEE (reference sequence). Between the trimmed V and J ends, which lost 2 bases and 1 base, there was a span of 11 bases. The CDR3 nucleotides read TGTGCCAGCAGCTTCCAGGGAAAAGGCACAGATACGCAGTATTTT. Translated: CASSFQGKGTDTQYF.

In its sample, this clonotype was seen many times. The rearrangement uses TRBV7-8 and TRBJ1-5; tentative D call: TRBD1 (6 bases). CDR1 and CDR2 (germline): SGHVS, FQNEAQ. Trimming took 3 bases from V and 0 from J, leaving 18 bases between them. This CDR3 spans 18 amino acids. CDR3: CASSLQDSSSYSNQPQHF. CDR3 sequence (DNA): TGTGCCAGCAGCTTGCAGGACAGCTCCAGTTATAGCAATCAGCCCCAGCATTTT.

The chain combines TRBV7-8 with TRBJ2-4; 8 nucleotides line up with TRBD2. Germline V gene lookup returns CDR1 SGHVS and CDR2 FQNEAQ. This CDR3 has 17 amino acids. V lost 6 bases and J lost 0; bases outside the gene matches: 10. CDR3 DNA sequence: TGTGCCAGCAGTCCGGGGGGGGGGATCGTAGCCAAAAACATTCAGTACTTC. Residues: CASSPGGGIVAKNIQYF.

In its sample, this clonotype was seen a few times. The chain couples TRBV24-1 to TRBJ2-5; no reliable D call. CDR3 length: 13 amino acids. V dropped 4 bases and J dropped 7 bases, with 12 bases sitting between them. Germline values: CDR1 KGHDR, CDR2 SFDVKD. For the CDR3, the DNA is TGTGCCACCAGTGACGTGGTGCCCGGGACCCAGTACTTC. Translation gives CATSDVVPGTQYF.

The chain recombines TRBV6-5 with TRBJ2-1; D tentatively fits TRBD1 or TRBD2 (5 bases each). CDR3 length: 15 residues. In germline, CDR1 is MNHEY, CDR2 SVGAGI. V lost 6 bases and J 6 bases, leaving 18 bases between the germline ends. CDR3: CASRKPGRDVNEQFF. The CDR3 DNA sequence: TGTGCCAGCAGAAAGCCGGGACGAGACGTCAATGAGCAGTTCTTC.

The chain uses TRBV7-9 and TRBJ2-1, with 8 positions matching TRBD2. The CDR3 spans 17 residues. Germline V lookup: CDR1 SEHNR, CDR2 FQNEAQ (reference sequence). After removal of 5 bases from V and 7 bases from J, the junction contained 16 bases not matched to a gene. CDR3 in amino acids: CASSPPSGLAGLNEQFF. The CDR3 DNA is TGTGCCAGCAGCCCCCCCTCAGGGCTAGCGGGTTTAAATGAGCAGTTCTTC.

The chain joins TRBV11-2 to TRBJ2-2; D uncertain. Trimming stripped 3 bases from V and 4 bases from J, with 15 bases between. This CDR3 region has 16 residues. Germline loops: CDR1 SGHAT, CDR2 FQNNGV. The CDR3 nucleotides are TGTGCCAGCAGCTTTGGGCCGATCGGTGGCACCGGGGAGCTGTTTTTT. This encodes CASSFGPIGGTGELFF.